This entry features one T cell receptor (beta chain) sequence. Its target is not known. The data stem from a study of OX40 agonist ivuxolimab in advanced cancers. The investigators sampled blood at baseline, at cycle 4 day 1, and at cycle 7 day 1. Unmatched junction bases numbered 7, after V lost 7 bases and J lost 4 bases. CDR1 and CDR2 from the germline V gene are MNHEY and SVGAGI. CDR3 length equals 15 residues. Study results and limitations: Partial responders at 0.1-3.0 mg/kg had among the lowest clonal expansion.

Profiled with immunoSEQ multiplex PCR; TCRdb holds only in-frame clones, not every one. The sample includes about 96,000 clones, roughly 88% seen only once; the top ten take around 1.5%. The sequence was collected from an adult with an advanced solid tumor such as melanoma, head and neck, liver or kidney cancer. The chain combines TRBV6-5 with TRBJ2-2; 9 nucleotides agree with TRBD2. Sample: CD4+ or CD8+ T cells sorted from blood, taken in a trial of the OX40 agonist ivuxolimab. CDR3 sequence: CASKRRREGTGELFF. In DNA, the CDR3 is TGTGCCAGCAAGAGGAGGCGGGAGGGCACCGGGGAGCTGTTTTTT.